A single sample is the source of the 24 T cell receptor beta chains below, sequenced in a study of blood T cell repertoires in COVID-19 (dated by TCRdb to the early 2020s). The library was made by the immunoSEQ multiplex PCR assay. Entries here come from immuneACCESS through TCRdb and include only in-frame sequences with V and J called. Some clones fail to appear in such tables; in the studies checked, an unresolved V gene covers under half of the shortfall, and the cause of the remainder is unknown. Counted in this sample were 200,000 or so clones; roughly 80% of them appeared once. The ten largest make up 15% to 20% of the sample. Sequenced sample: peripheral blood. The receptors here all came from a man aged 60-69 years with active or convalescent COVID-19.

The chain recombines TRBV6-5 with TRBJ1-1, with 7 bases identical to TRBD1. Looked up from germline, CDR1 is MNHEY and CDR2 is SVGAGI. There are 15 residues in the CDR3. The junction had 6 bases not matched to a gene; V was cut back by 5 bases and J by 0 bases. CDR3 residues: CASSPGQAMNTEAFF. The CDR3, as DNA: TGTGCCAGCAGTCCCGGACAGGCTATGAACACTGAAGCTTTCTTT.

This clone was observed a handful of times. The chain recombines TRBV28 with TRBJ1-1; possible D gene TRBD1, 6 bases. V lost 6 bases to trimming and J lost 2 bases, with 13 bases between them. The germline V gene has CDR1 MDHEN and CDR2 SYDVKM. This CDR3 is 14 amino acids long. The CDR3 region is CASSPDSPNTEAFF. The CDR3 bases are TGTGCCAGCAGCCCGGACAGCCCAAACACTGAAGCTTTCTTT. Filled out from reference TRBV28 and TRBJ1-1, the complete variable domain reads DVKVTQSSRYLVKRTGEKVFLECVQDMDHENMFWYRQDPGLGLRLIYFSYDVKMKEKGDIPEGYSVSREKKERFSLILESASTNQTSMYLCASSPDSPNTEAFFGQGTRLTVV.

The chain employs TRBV5-6 and TRBJ1-2, with TRBD1 matching 7 bases. Germline V gene data show CDR1 as SGHDT and CDR2 as YYEEEE. This CDR3 has 15 amino acids. J gave up 4 bases and V 0 bases, and 6 bases lay outside the gene matches. This CDR3 reads CASSLVGRGLYGYTF. In nucleotides, the CDR3 is TGTGCCAGCAGCTTGGTAGGTAGGGGGCTCTATGGCTACACCTTC.

CDR3 loop: CASSPNIRTRGEETQYF. As DNA, the CDR3 is TGTGCCAGCTCACCAAATATCCGAACGAGAGGAGAAGAGACCCAGTACTTC. The V call is TRBV18, the J call TRBJ2-5; no clear D gene. The V end was cut by 2 bases, the J end by 3 bases, with 19 bases between. CDR1 KGHSH and CDR2 LQKENI come from the germline V gene. The CDR3 runs 17 residues.

The chain has TRBV19 and TRBJ2-2; TRBD2 matches at 12 bases. After removal of 5 bases from V and 7 bases from J, the junction contained 11 bases not matched to a gene. This CDR3 has 17 residues. Looked up from germline, CDR1 is LNHDA and CDR2 is SQIVND (reference sequence). CDR3 bases: TGTGCCAGTAGTCTCAGACTAGCGGGAGCGATGCGCGGGGAGCTGTTTTTT. It is translated as CASSLRLAGAMRGELFF.

This clone came up once. The chain couples TRBV27 to TRBJ1-2; TRBD1 is a possible D gene (5 bases). Germline V lookup: CDR1 MNHEY, CDR2 SMNVEV (reference sequence). The V end lost 0 bases, the J end lost 6 bases, and 8 bases lay between the germline ends. CDR3 length equals 13 residues. CDR3 in DNA: TGTGCCAGCAGTTTATCGTACAGGAATGGCTACACCTTC. This encodes CASSLSYRNGYTF.

V gene TRBV27 combines with J gene TRBJ2-5; TRBD2 is a possible D gene (5 bases). Germline lookup yields CDR1 MNHEY and CDR2 SMNVEV (reference sequence). CDR3 length: 15 amino acids. Trimming shortened V by 6 bases and J by 5 bases, and 19 bases separated the two germline ends. CDR3 in amino acids: CASRPSAGSTETQYF. In nucleotides, the CDR3 is TGTGCCAGCAGACCTTCGGCGGGCAGTACCGAGACCCAGTACTTC.

There are a few counts of this clone. The chain carries TRBV10-3 and TRBJ2-7, with 7 bases matching TRBD1. V lost 7 bases, J lost 0 bases, and 9 bases stayed unmatched. CDR1 ENHRY and CDR2 SYGVKD come from the germline V gene. The CDR3 has 15 residues. CDR3 DNA sequence: TGTGCCATCAAAACTGGGACAGATTCCTCCTACGAGCAGTACTTC. Translation: CAIKTGTDSSYEQYF.

V gene TRBV27 combines with J gene TRBJ1-1; D is possibly TRBD1 (6 bases). Trimming stripped 6 bases from V and 1 base from J, with 15 bases between. The V gene's germline CDR1 is MNHEY and CDR2 SMNVEV (reference sequence). The CDR3 consists of 15 residues. Here the CDR3 reads CASRGGQIPNTEAFF. DNA for the CDR3: TGTGCCAGCAGGGGGGGGCAGATACCGAACACTGAAGCTTTCTTT.

The V call is TRBV11-3, the J call TRBJ2-3; D unresolved. The V and J ends lost 1 base and 1 base respectively, with 12 bases between them. This CDR3 has 16 residues. The germline CDR1 and CDR2 sequences are SGHNT and YENEEA. CDR3 nucleotide sequence: TGTGCCAGCAGCTTAGGTTCGCGAGTGGGCACAGATACGCAGTATTTT. The encoded protein is CASSLGSRVGTDTQYF.

This clone has just one count. This rearrangement joins TRBV10-3 to TRBJ1-5; 9 bases align to TRBD1. V was clipped by 8 bases and J by 1 base; unmatched bases: 3. The germline CDR1 and CDR2 sequences are ENHRY and SYGVKD. CDR3 length: 14 amino acids. CDR3 nucleotides: TGTGCCATCGCGACAGGGGGAAGCAATCAGCCCCAGCATTTT. It specifies CAIATGGSNQPQHF.

The V and J genes are TRBV19 and TRBJ2-1, with D maybe TRBD1 (5 bases). The CDR3 extends over 14 amino acids. Deletions cut 2 bases from V and 0 bases from J, with 5 bases between. CDR1 is LNHDA, CDR2 SQIVND, per germline (reference sequence). CDR3 DNA sequence: TGTGCCAGTAGTATAAGGGGCTCCTACAATGAGCAGTTCTTC. Translated, it gives CASSIRGSYNEQFF. The variable domain in full, completed from reference TRBV19 and TRBJ2-1, reads DGGITQSPKYLFRKEGQNVTLSCEQNLNHDAMYWYRQDPGQGLRLIYYSQIVNDFQKGDIAEGYSVSREKKESFPLTVTSAQKNPTAFYLCASSIRGSYNEQFFGPGTRLTVL.

This clone was picked up many times. The CDR3 protein is CASSATGGRNQPQHF. The CDR3, as DNA: TGTGCCAGCAGCGCGACAGGGGGTCGTAATCAGCCCCAGCATTTT. The chain has TRBV7-2 and TRBJ1-5; the match to TRBD1 covers 9 bases. The CDR3 extends over 15 amino acids. CDR1 is SGHTA and CDR2 is FQGNSA in the germline V gene. With 5 bases clipped from V and 4 bases from J, the junction kept 6 bases outside the gene matches.

A few counts support this clone. The chain combines TRBV18 with TRBJ1-6, with a weak D call TRBD1 (6 bases). The CDR3 sequence is 16 residues long. V shed 3 bases and J shed 7 bases, with 16 bases lying between them. Per the germline V gene, CDR1 is KGHSH and CDR2 is LQKENI. Here the CDR3 reads CASSPFTGTENSPLHF. The CDR3 DNA reads as TGTGCCAGCTCACCTTTTACAGGGACGGAAAATTCACCCCTCCACTTT.

The chain has TRBV9 and TRBJ2-3, with a possible D match to TRBD1 (5 bases). The CDR3 consists of 16 residues. The V gene's germline CDR1 is SGDLS and CDR2 YYNGEE. V lost 4 bases and J lost 0, with 15 bases in between. The CDR3 nucleotides read TGTGCCAGCAGCTCCCCCTATGGGGCTAGCACAGATACGCAGTATTTT. Translation: CASSSPYGASTDTQYF.

This clone was seen ten or more times. The chain is built from TRBV4-3 and TRBJ1-5, with unresolved D. V dropped 0 bases and J dropped 10 bases, with 10 bases sitting between them. CDR3 length: 13 amino acids. Germline assignment: CDR1 LGHNA and CDR2 YSLEER. The CDR3 here is CASSQDRDRPQHF. CDR3 coding DNA: TGCGCCAGCAGCCAAGATAGAGATAGACCCCAGCATTTT.

This clone was seen repeatedly, ten times or more. This rearrangement joins TRBV3-1 (or the pseudogene TRBV3-2) to TRBJ2-5; maybe TRBD2 (6 bases). V lost 1 base and J lost 4, with 37 bases in between. Germline V gene sequence: CDR1 LGHDT, CDR2 YNNKEL (reference sequence). CDR3 size: 23 residues. For the CDR3, the DNA is TGTGCCAGCAGCCAAGCCTCCACCCCGGAAGGGTTGCCCCGTGGCGGAGGGGTAGAGACCCAGTACTTC. It specifies CASSQASTPEGLPRGGGVETQYF.

This rearrangement joins TRBV4-3 to TRBJ1-6; D perhaps matches TRBD1 (5 bases). The CDR3 loop spans 14 amino acids. Trimming stripped 0 bases from V and 8 bases from J, with 8 bases between. Germline assignment: CDR1 LGHNA and CDR2 YSLEER. In DNA, the CDR3 is TGCGCCAGCAGCCAAGACAGGGCCGATTCACCCCTCCACTTT. Protein product: CASSQDRADSPLHF.

The chain joins TRBV7-2 to TRBJ2-7, with D perhaps TRBD2 (5 bases). V was trimmed by 1 base and J by 6 bases, leaving 10 bases between them. The CDR3 extends over 13 amino acids. Germline lookup yields CDR1 SGHTA and CDR2 FQGNSA. The CDR3: CASSLGTSLEQYF. The CDR3 region has the DNA TGTGCCAGCAGCTTAGGGACTTCACTCGAGCAGTACTTC.

For the CDR3, the DNA is TGTGCCAGCAGCTTATACACAGGGGATGATGGCTACACCTTC. Translated, it gives CASSLYTGDDGYTF. The V call is TRBV7-2, the J call TRBJ1-2, with TRBD1 matching over 7 bases. Germline assignment: CDR1 SGHTA and CDR2 FQGNSA. V shed 2 bases and J 6 bases; nucleotides not matched to a gene: 6. CDR3 length: 14 amino acids.

The CDR3 DNA sequence: TGCGCCAGCAGAGGGGGCACAGATACGCAGTATTTT. Translated: CASRGGTDTQYF. The chain has TRBV10-2 and TRBJ2-3, with D perhaps matching TRBD1 (5 bases). Germline loops: CDR1 WSHSY, CDR2 SAAADI. The CDR3 has 12 residues. V lost 6 bases to trimming and J lost 1 base, with 5 bases between them.

This clone was observed a handful of times. The rearrangement joins TRBV29-1 to TRBJ2-5; 7 bases are a match to TRBD1. J gave up 5 bases and V 7 bases, and 10 bases lay outside the gene matches. The CDR3 loop spans 13 amino acids. CDR1 and CDR2 (germline): SQVTM, ANQGSEA. The CDR3 DNA reads TGCAGCGCCTCAGGACAGGTCGGGGAGACCCAGTACTTC. Protein sequence: CSASGQVGETQYF.

J is TRBJ1-5 and V is TRBV6-2 or TRBV6-3, with D maybe TRBD1 (5 bases). The germline V gene encodes CDR1 MNHEY and CDR2 SVGEGT. CDR3 length: 17 residues. V was trimmed by 5 bases and J by 0 bases, leaving 17 bases between them. CDR3 DNA sequence: TGTGCCAGCAGTCACCAAAGACAGACGGTTAGCAATCAGCCCCAGCATTTT. It encodes CASSHQRQTVSNQPQHF.

Note on this clone: A read error may account for a junction end that differs from germline. The rearrangement joins TRBV6-5 to TRBJ1-6; D is undetermined. The CDR3 extends over 12 amino acids. Germline-derived CDR1 and CDR2 are MNHEY and SVGAGI. The CDR3 nucleotides read TGTGCCAGCAGGACCGGCGCGAGGCCTTACTACTTT. As protein: CASRTGARPYYF.